This T cell receptor (beta chain) was obtained from a study of blood T cell repertoires in COVID-19 (dated by TCRdb to the early 2020s). In terms of the full investigation: Samples from collaborators originated in the United States, Italy and Spain and spanned both the acute and convalescent phases of COVID-19. The material from the prospective study consisted of cDNA or gDNA derived from T cells, B-cell-depleted T cells, or PBMCs. The dataset comprised deeply sampled blood TCRbeta repertoires from subjects exposed to, actively infected with, or recovered from COVID-19. The repertoires were released in a freely available public database meant as a resource for research on the immune response to SARS-CoV-2. Samples were obtained from the ongoing ImmuneRACE study (first 160 participants) and from over 1,000 subjects provided by 6 global collaborators. The sample metadata nearly always contained a de-identified subject ID, COVID-19 status, age in years and sex. HLA class I and class II types, where available, came from metadata supplied by the sample provider rather than from assay-based typing. Broader findings and caveats from the paper: Clinical and demographic metadata were provided uncurated, with the amount varying by source and participant.

Whole blood was collected in K2EDTA tubes by collaborating institutions according to the institutions' own protocols. For TCRbeta analysis, collaborators shipped samples in one of three forms: frozen whole blood, isolated PBMCs, or DNA extracted from either of those sample types. CDR1 and CDR2 are read off the germline V gene as SGHRS and YFSETQ. The CDR3 has 13 amino acids, counting the end cysteine and phenylalanine. Only the CDR3 region is kept as DNA, spanning 39 bases read in frame from base 1. V trim: 4 bases; J trim: 6 bases; unmatched bases: 6. On this clone itself: It lacks a known antigen. Nothing much larger sits one base from this clone, and base qualities are not available.

TCRbeta CDR3 regions were amplified from genomic DNA using the immunoSEQ Assay, a bias-controlled multiplex PCR. On the study's bioinformatics: Nucleated cell counts per sample were estimated from amplification of reference gene primers within the assay. Sequence reads were collapsed and filtered to measure the absolute abundance of every unique TCRbeta CDR3 rearrangement. For each sample, productive Simpson clonality was calculated by taking the square root of Simpson's diversity index across productive rearrangements. The clones in this table, taken by TCRdb from immuneACCESS, are in-frame only. Not every clone is retained; where verified, under half of the shortfall comes from an unresolved V gene, and the cause of the rest is unknown. For V, J and clone size, that table is used; D and trimming come from the DNA. For this sample there are approximately 280,000 clones; approximately 86% appear just once. The top ten hold approximately 8.5% of the sample.

Sequencing used peripheral blood. Recombination linked TRBV5-1 to TRBJ2-7, and TRBD1 aligns with 8 junction nucleotides. The clonotype originates from a man aged 18 to 35 with active or convalescent COVID-19. The nucleotide sequence reads TGCGCCAGCAGCAAGGGACAGGAGGGCGAGCAGTACTTC. Its product reads: CASSKGQEGEQYF. Outside the CDR3, residues come from the reference TRBV5-1 and TRBJ2-7 proteins, so the full variable domain is: KAGVTQTPRYLIKTRGQQVTLSCSPISGHRSVSWYQQTPGQGLQFLFEYFSETQRNKGNFPGRFSGRQFSNSRSEMNVSTLELGDSALYLCASSKGQEGEQYFGPGTRLTVT.